Below are 22 T cell receptor beta chains sequenced from a single sample in a study of blood T cells in healthy people across ages. Then a second PCR, running about 6 to 11 cycles, was carried out with a sample-barcoded 5' primer and a J-beta primer mix. TCRdb redid the calling of the 5' RACE reads with MiXCR, one entry per CDR3 protein. The sample has about 590,000 distinct CDR3 sequences; around 31% are singletons. Sequencing input: blood. These receptors all come from an elderly woman in good health.

This chain uses TRBV9 with TRBJ1-2; 9 bases are a match to TRBD1. Germline V gives CDR1 SGDLS, CDR2 YYNGEE. The CDR3 length is 16 residues. The V and J ends lost 0 bases and 3 bases, in that order; junction bases with no gene match: 6. CDR3 sequence reads: CASSVARDRVDYGYTF. In DNA form, the CDR3 reads TGTGCCAGCAGCGTAGCTCGGGACAGGGTGGACTATGGCTACACCTTC. Filled out from reference TRBV9 and TRBJ1-2, the complete variable domain reads DSGVTQTPKHLITATGQRVTLRCSPRSGDLSVYWYQQSLDQGLQFLIQYYNGEERAKGNILERFSAQQFPDLHSELNLSSLELGDSALYFCASSVARDRVDYGYTFGSGTRLTVV.

The J gene is TRBJ1-1, the V gene TRBV12-3 or TRBV12-4; D is unresolved. The length of the CDR3 is 14 residues. The V gene lost 5 bases and the J gene lost 1 base, with 11 bases spanning the gap. The CDR3 reads CASSKNGRNTEAFF. As DNA, the CDR3 is TGTGCCAGCAGTAAAAACGGCCGGAACACTGAAGCTTTCTTT.

The chain combines TRBV7-6 with TRBJ2-5; D is ambiguous. Germline-derived CDR1 and CDR2 are SGHVS and FNYEAQ. The CDR3 is made up of 12 amino acids. V dropped 2 bases and J dropped 7 bases, with 8 bases sitting between them. The CDR3 region is CASSLTPTTQYF. The CDR3 region has the DNA TGTGCCAGCAGCTTAACTCCGACGACCCAGTACTTC.

This rearrangement joins TRBV19 to TRBJ2-7; no clear D gene. Germline V gene lookup returns CDR1 LNHDA and CDR2 SQIVND (reference sequence). V was cut by 7 bases and J by 3 bases, with 13 bases left in between. The CDR3 is 13 amino acids. The CDR3 region is CASKGRPDYEQYF. CDR3 DNA: TGTGCCAGTAAGGGCAGACCAGACTACGAGCAGTACTTC.

This clonotype was seen many times. The gene calls are TRBV4-3 and TRBJ2-3, with D unclear. Germline CDR1 is LGHNA and CDR2 is YSLEER. The CDR3 is made up of 14 amino acids. Trimming took 4 bases from V and 0 from J, leaving 8 bases between them. CDR3 coding DNA: TGCGCCAGCAGCCCGCGGCGCAGCACAGATACGCAGTATTTT. It specifies CASSPRRSTDTQYF.

Many counts were recorded for this clonotype. The genes are TRBV6-1 and TRBJ2-3; D perhaps matches TRBD2 (6 bases). Per germline, CDR1 MNHNS and CDR2 SASEGT. There are 15 residues in the CDR3. Between the trimmed V and J ends, which lost 1 base and 3 bases, there was a span of 11 bases. This CDR3 is CASSEEGGGTDTQYF. CDR3 nucleotide sequence: TGTGCCAGCAGTGAAGAGGGAGGTGGGACAGATACGCAGTATTTT.

To note about this clonotype: The junction shows a germline mismatch at one end, possibly a read error. The gene calls are TRBV30 and TRBJ1-5; a weak D match, TRBD1 (5 bases). The germline CDR1 and CDR2 sequences are GTSNPN and SVGIG (reference sequence). The CDR3 extends over 16 amino acids. The CDR3 sequence: CAWSVGRGGSDQPQHF. CDR3 coding DNA: TGTGCCTGGAGTGTGGGGAGGGGCGGTAGCGATCAGCCCCAGCATTTT.

This clonotype showed up many times. This sequence joins TRBV5-1 and TRBJ1-2; possible D gene TRBD1, 5 bases. There are 13 residues in the CDR3. The V end lost 4 bases, the J end lost 4 bases, and 11 bases lay between the germline ends. The germline gives CDR1 SGHRS, CDR2 YFSETQ. The CDR3 DNA sequence: TGCGCCAGCAGCCCTAGTAGGGGCTATGGCTACACCTTC. As protein: CASSPSRGYGYTF. Filled out from reference TRBV5-1 and TRBJ1-2, the complete variable domain reads KAGVTQTPRYLIKTRGQQVTLSCSPISGHRSVSWYQQTPGQGLQFLFEYFSETQRNKGNFPGRFSGRQFSNSRSEMNVSTLELGDSALYLCASSPSRGYGYTFGSGTRLTVV.

The chain carries TRBV19 and TRBJ1-4; 9 positions match TRBD1. This CDR3 contains 15 residues. V trimming: 6 bases; J trimming: 8 bases; junction bases outside the gene matches: 10. Germline loops: CDR1 LNHDA, CDR2 SQIVND (reference sequence). In DNA, the CDR3 is TGTGCCAGTAGGGGATTAGGGACAGGGAACGAAAAACTGTTTTTT. Protein sequence: CASRGLGTGNEKLFF.

This clonotype was counted many times. V and J are TRBV7-9 and TRBJ1-2; 8 nucleotides agree with TRBD1. J lost 8 bases, V lost 5 bases, and 13 bases had no gene match. Germline CDR1 reads SEHNR; CDR2 reads FQNEAQ (reference sequence). This CDR3 comprises 15 residues. The CDR3, as DNA: TGTGCCAGCAGCGGACCGGGACAGGCCCCCGGGGGCTACACCTTC. Residues: CASSGPGQAPGGYTF. Full variable domain (missing parts from reference TRBV7-9 and TRBJ1-2): DTGVSQNPRHKITKRGQNVTFRCDPISEHNRLYWYRQTLGQGPEFLTYFQNEAQLEKSRLLSDRFSAERPKGSFSTLEIQRTEQGDSAMYLCASSGPGQAPGGYTFGSGTRLTVV.

The chain recombines TRBV11-2 with TRBJ2-2; D gene ambiguous. Looked up from germline, CDR1 is SGHAT and CDR2 is FQNNGV. The V end was cut by 5 bases, the J end by 6 bases, with 13 bases between. The CDR3 runs to 14 residues. The CDR3 nucleotides read TGTGCCAGCAGCCCCCCGTCCCGGTCCGGGGAGCTGTTTTTT. Amino acid sequence: CASSPPSRSGELFF.

The chain combines TRBV4-1 with TRBJ2-4; 11 nucleotides align to TRBD1. The J call may be mistaken, given a closer DNA end match to TRBJ2-7. The V gene's germline CDR1 is MGHRA and CDR2 YSYEKL. CDR3 length equals 15 residues. The CDR3 loop reads CASSQFGTGGYEQYF. In DNA form, the CDR3 reads TGCGCCAGCAGCCAATTCGGGACAGGGGGCTACGAGCAGTACTTC.

This clonotype was counted ten times or more. The chain combines TRBV3-1 with TRBJ2-5, with 9 bases matching TRBD1. CDR1 is LGHDT and CDR2 is YNNKEL in the germline V gene (reference sequence). The junction had 10 bases not matched to a gene; V was cut back by 7 bases and J by 1 base. This CDR3 has 16 residues. CDR3 amino acids: CASTRGTGNSQETQYF. DNA for the CDR3: TGTGCCAGCACCCGAGGGACAGGGAATAGCCAAGAGACCCAGTACTTC.

In this sample, this clonotype turned up many times. The chain uses TRBV7-2 and TRBJ2-5, with 14 positions matching TRBD2. Per the germline V gene, CDR1 is SGHTA and CDR2 is FQGNSA. CDR3 length: 15 amino acids. With V trimmed by 2 bases and J by 7 bases, 3 bases remained unmatched. CDR3 DNA: TGTGCCAGCAGCTTACGGACTAGCGGGGGGTCGACCCAGTACTTC. Amino acids: CASSLRTSGGSTQYF.

This rearrangement joins TRBV5-1 to TRBJ2-1; 8 nucleotides align to TRBD1. The CDR3 consists of 15 residues. Germline trimming cut 5 bases from V and 0 bases from J; bases unmatched to any gene: 4. Germline CDR1 and CDR2: SGHRS and YFSETQ. DNA of the CDR3: TGCGCCAGCAGTGGGGGGACAGGCTCCTACAATGAGCAGTTCTTC. It codes for CASSGGTGSYNEQFF.

Comments on this clonotype: The junction shows a germline mismatch at one end, possibly a read error. The rearrangement links TRBV7-3 to TRBJ2-3, with 9 bases that match TRBD1. Germline V gene lookup returns CDR1 SGHTA and CDR2 FQGTGA. The CDR3 extends over 15 amino acids. Here the CDR3 DNA reads TGTGCCGGCAGCTTAATTACAGGGGGCGACGATACACAGTATTTT. Residues: CAGSLITGGDDTQYF.

The chain joins TRBV7-2 to TRBJ2-5; maybe TRBD2 (6 bases). This CDR3 has 14 amino acids. The V end lost 2 bases, the J end lost 2 bases, and 9 bases lay between the germline ends. The germline CDR1 and CDR2 sequences are SGHTA and FQGNSA. The CDR3 nucleotides are TGTGCCAGCAGCTTAATGGGACTTCAAGAGACCCAGTACTTC. It encodes CASSLMGLQETQYF.

This clonotype was detected ten times or more. This chain joins TRBV6-5 and TRBJ2-4, with 9 bases matching TRBD1. CDR1 and CDR2 (germline): MNHEY, SVGAGI. The CDR3 contains 14 residues. With 4 bases clipped from V and 6 bases from J, the junction kept 4 bases outside the gene matches. The CDR3 spells CASSSGTGSNIQYF. The CDR3, as DNA: TGTGCCAGCAGTTCCGGGACAGGGTCAAACATTCAGTACTTC.

There are many counts of this clonotype. This chain links TRBV6-1 with TRBJ2-5; D unresolved. CDR1 is MNHNS and CDR2 is SASEGT in the germline V gene. There are 15 residues in the CDR3. V was pared by 5 bases and J by 2 bases, with 15 bases between. CDR3: CASSPRFRVQETQYF. In nucleotides, the CDR3 is TGTGCCAGCAGTCCCCGATTCAGAGTTCAAGAGACCCAGTACTTC.

This clonotype was seen repeatedly, ten times or more. V and J are TRBV5-1 and TRBJ1-5; 10 bases map to TRBD1. This CDR3 contains 14 residues. Germline V gives CDR1 SGHRS, CDR2 YFSETQ. The J segment lost 7 bases and the V segment lost 3 bases, leaving 4 bases of the junction unmatched. CDR3 DNA: TGCGCCAGCAGCTCGGGACAGGGGAGCCAGCCCCAGCATTTT. Its translation is CASSSGQGSQPQHF.

This clonotype was seen more than once but under ten times. The CDR3 is CSARVSDSPFVDTQYF. Here the CDR3 DNA reads TGCAGTGCTAGAGTGTCTGACAGCCCTTTTGTGGATACGCAGTATTTT. The rearrangement joins TRBV20-1 to TRBJ2-3; D is perhaps TRBD1 (5 bases). The CDR3 runs 16 residues. CDR1 DFQATT and CDR2 SNEGSKA come from the germline V gene (reference sequence). V lost 1 base and J 6 bases, leaving 20 bases between the germline ends.

J is TRBJ2-5 and V is TRBV6-5; 10 bases are a match to TRBD2. The CDR3 runs to 15 residues. Germline V gene data show CDR1 as MNHEY and CDR2 as SVGAGI. V gave up 6 bases and J gave up 1 base; unmatched junction bases: 5. In DNA form, the CDR3 reads TGTGCCAGCAGCCAGAGACTAGCGGGCCAAGAGACCCAGTACTTC. Protein product: CASSQRLAGQETQYF.